Presented here are 9 T cell receptor beta chains from one specimen sequenced in a study of blood T cell repertoires in COVID-19. Method: immunoSEQ multiplex PCR; TCRdb's copy keeps in-frame clones and lacks some. The sample comprises about 180,000 clones, more than 70% of which are singletons, and roughly 3.7% rests with the top ten. The material sequenced was peripheral blood. All receptors derive from a woman in her twenties or thirties with acute or convalescent COVID-19.

CDR3 sequence (DNA): TGTGCCACCAGCAGGGCAGGGTCTGGGGCCAACGTCCTGACTTTC. Translation gives CATSRAGSGANVLTF. The rearrangement links TRBV15 to TRBJ2-6, with D maybe TRBD1 (5 bases). This CDR3 has 15 residues. Trimming removed 3 bases from V and 1 base from J, with 7 bases in between. Per the germline V gene, CDR1 is LNHNV and CDR2 is YYDKDF (reference sequence). Using reference TRBV15 and TRBJ2-6 for the parts outside the CDR3, the full variable domain is DAMVIQNPRYQVTQFGKPVTLSCSQTLNHNVMYWYQQKSSQAPKLLFHYYDKDFNNEADTPDNFQSRRPNTSFCFLDIRSPGLGDTAMYLCATSRAGSGANVLTFGAGSRLTVL.

The chain combines TRBV19 with TRBJ2-7; 9 bases are shared with TRBD1. This CDR3 has 15 residues. Germline V gene sequence: CDR1 LNHDA, CDR2 SQIVND (reference sequence). The V gene end was trimmed by 5 bases and the J gene end by 2 bases; junction bases not matched to a gene: 7. CDR3 residues: CASSPTGTGTYEQYF. The CDR3 nucleotides are TGTGCCAGTAGTCCAACCGGGACAGGGACCTACGAGCAGTACTTC.

The CDR3 loop is CAISIGTGSFTEAFF. DNA for the CDR3: TGTGCCATCAGCATAGGGACAGGATCTTTCACTGAAGCTTTCTTT. This chain links TRBV10-3 with TRBJ1-1; TRBD1 agrees at 8 bases. With 6 bases clipped from V and 4 bases from J, the junction kept 10 bases outside the gene matches. CDR3 size: 15 residues. The germline CDR1 and CDR2 sequences are ENHRY and SYGVKD.

The chain links TRBV5-4 to TRBJ2-2; D not resolved. CDR1 is SGHNT and CDR2 is YYREEE in the germline V gene (reference sequence). The CDR3 extends over 14 amino acids. V lost 0 bases, J lost 6 bases, and 9 bases lay in between. This CDR3 reads CASSLDTSAGELFF. CDR3 nucleotides: TGTGCCAGCAGCTTGGACACCAGTGCCGGGGAGCTGTTTTTT. The full variable domain, its missing parts supplied by reference TRBV5-4 and TRBJ2-2, is ETGVTQSPTHLIKTRGQQVTLRCSSQSGHNTVSWYQQALGQGPQFIFQYYREEENGRGNFPPRFSGLQFPNYSSELNVNALELDDSALYLCASSLDTSAGELFFGEGSRLTVL.

This clone occurred once. The V gene is TRBV11-2, the J gene TRBJ2-3; 9 bases match TRBD1. Germline V gene lookup returns CDR1 SGHAT and CDR2 FQNNGV. With 10 bases clipped from V and 1 base from J, the junction kept 3 bases outside the gene matches. This CDR3 is built from 13 residues. For the CDR3, the DNA is TGTGCCACCCGACAGGGGGGCACAGATACGCAGTATTTT. Protein product: CATRQGGTDTQYF.

The chain employs TRBV6-1 and TRBJ2-7, with TRBD2 matching over 7 bases. J gave up 5 bases and V 2 bases, and 9 bases lay outside the gene matches. Germline CDR1 is MNHNS and CDR2 is SASEGT. CDR3 length: 15 amino acids. CDR3 loop: CASSESWREIDEQYF. The CDR3 DNA reads TGTGCCAGCAGTGAAAGTTGGCGGGAGATCGACGAGCAGTACTTC.

This sequence joins TRBV27 and TRBJ2-3; D might be TRBD1 (6 bases). Germline-derived CDR1 and CDR2 are MNHEY and SMNVEV (reference sequence). The V gene lost 6 bases and the J gene lost 0 bases, with 13 bases spanning the gap. CDR3 size: 15 residues. CDR3: CASSLTGPSTDTQYF. The DNA of the CDR3 is TGTGCCAGCAGCTTGACAGGCCCTAGCACAGATACGCAGTATTTT.

The V call is TRBV20-1, the J call TRBJ1-1, with D perhaps matching TRBD1 (5 bases). CDR1 DFQATT and CDR2 SNEGSKA come from the germline V gene (reference sequence). V lost 4 bases to trimming and J lost 11 bases, with 14 bases between them. The CDR3 sequence is 11 residues long. The CDR3 is CSAKTVPRAFF. In DNA form, the CDR3 reads TGCAGTGCTAAGACAGTACCTAGGGCTTTCTTT.

The chain couples TRBV14 to TRBJ1-5; the match to TRBD1 covers 7 bases. Trimming cost V 3 bases and J 0 bases; bases outside gene matches: 5. The CDR3 contains 16 residues. Germline assignment: CDR1 SGHDN and CDR2 FVKESK. This chain's CDR3 is CASSHPRGNSNQPQHF. In DNA form, the CDR3 reads TGTGCCAGCAGCCACCCCAGGGGGAATAGCAATCAGCCCCAGCATTTT. Filled out from reference TRBV14 and TRBJ1-5, the complete variable domain reads EAGVTQFPSHSVIEKGQTVTLRCDPISGHDNLYWYRRVMGKEIKFLLHFVKESKQDESGMPNNRFLAERTGGTYSTLKVQPAELEDSGVYFCASSHPRGNSNQPQHFGDGTRLSIL.